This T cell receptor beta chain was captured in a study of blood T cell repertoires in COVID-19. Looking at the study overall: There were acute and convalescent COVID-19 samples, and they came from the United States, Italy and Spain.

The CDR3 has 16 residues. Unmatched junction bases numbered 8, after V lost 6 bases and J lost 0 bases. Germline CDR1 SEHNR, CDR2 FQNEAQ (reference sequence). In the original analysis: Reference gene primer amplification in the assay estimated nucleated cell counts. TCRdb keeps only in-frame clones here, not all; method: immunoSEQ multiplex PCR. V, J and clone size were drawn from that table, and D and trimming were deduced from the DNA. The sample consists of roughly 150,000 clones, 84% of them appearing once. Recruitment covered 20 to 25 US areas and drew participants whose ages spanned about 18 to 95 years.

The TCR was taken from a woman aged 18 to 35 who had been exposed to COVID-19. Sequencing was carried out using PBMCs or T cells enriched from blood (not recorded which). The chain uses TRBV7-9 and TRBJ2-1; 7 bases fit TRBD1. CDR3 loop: CASSRDSWGSYNEQFF. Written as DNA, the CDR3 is TGTGCCAGCAGTCGGGACAGCTGGGGCTCCTACAATGAGCAGTTCTTC.